This T cell receptor beta chain stems from a study of blood T cell repertoires in COVID-19. Study information: The cDNA or gDNA used as material had been derived from T cells, B-cell-depleted T cells, or PBMCs.

V trimming: 3 bases; J trimming: 2 bases; junction bases outside the gene matches: 5. Germline CDR1 and CDR2: SGHRS and YFSETQ. This CDR3 region has 15 residues. Those enrolled in Seattle joined during active infection and were followed longitudinally afterward. The data were produced by immunoSEQ multiplex PCR, yet TCRdb's version contains in-frame clones alone and is incomplete. The table shows a few hundred thousand clones, with around 90% occurring only once. Sequencing was performed on peripheral blood. This TCR derives from a woman in her 70s with COVID-19, enrolled during active disease. The V and J genes are TRBV5-1 and TRBJ2-1; 7 bases are shared with TRBD2. CDR3 sequence (DNA): TGCGCCAGCAGCTCGGCGGGAGTCGCCTACAATGAGCAGTTCTTC. It translates to CASSSAGVAYNEQFF. Combining the CDR3 with reference TRBV5-1 and TRBJ2-1 gives the whole variable domain KAGVTQTPRYLIKTRGQQVTLSCSPISGHRSVSWYQQTPGQGLQFLFEYFSETQRNKGNFPGRFSGRQFSNSRSEMNVSTLELGDSALYLCASSSAGVAYNEQFFGPGTRLTVL.